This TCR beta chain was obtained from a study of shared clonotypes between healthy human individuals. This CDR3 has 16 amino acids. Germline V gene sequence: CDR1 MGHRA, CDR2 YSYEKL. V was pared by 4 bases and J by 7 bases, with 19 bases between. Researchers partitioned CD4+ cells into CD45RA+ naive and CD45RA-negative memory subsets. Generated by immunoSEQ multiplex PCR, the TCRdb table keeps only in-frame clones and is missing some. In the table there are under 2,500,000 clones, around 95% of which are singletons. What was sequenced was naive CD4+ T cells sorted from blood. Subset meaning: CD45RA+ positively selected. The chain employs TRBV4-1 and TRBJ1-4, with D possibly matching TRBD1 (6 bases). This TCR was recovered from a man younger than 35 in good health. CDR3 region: CASSRALTGVSEKLFF. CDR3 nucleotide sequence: TGCGCCAGCAGCCGAGCCCTGACAGGAGTAAGTGAAAAACTGTTTTTT.